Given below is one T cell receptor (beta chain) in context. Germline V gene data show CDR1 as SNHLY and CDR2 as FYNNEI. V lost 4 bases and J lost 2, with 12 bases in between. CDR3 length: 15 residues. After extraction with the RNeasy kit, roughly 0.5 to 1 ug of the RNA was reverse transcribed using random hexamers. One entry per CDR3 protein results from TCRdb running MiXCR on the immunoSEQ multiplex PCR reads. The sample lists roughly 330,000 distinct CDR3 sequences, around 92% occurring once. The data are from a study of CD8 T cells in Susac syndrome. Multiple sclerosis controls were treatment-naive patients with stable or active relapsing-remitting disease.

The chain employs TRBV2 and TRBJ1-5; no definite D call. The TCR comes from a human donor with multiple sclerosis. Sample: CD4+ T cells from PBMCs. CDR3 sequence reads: CASSVLASGNQPQHF. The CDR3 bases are TGTGCCAGCAGTGTTCTTGCTTCGGGCAATCAGCCCCAGCATTTT.